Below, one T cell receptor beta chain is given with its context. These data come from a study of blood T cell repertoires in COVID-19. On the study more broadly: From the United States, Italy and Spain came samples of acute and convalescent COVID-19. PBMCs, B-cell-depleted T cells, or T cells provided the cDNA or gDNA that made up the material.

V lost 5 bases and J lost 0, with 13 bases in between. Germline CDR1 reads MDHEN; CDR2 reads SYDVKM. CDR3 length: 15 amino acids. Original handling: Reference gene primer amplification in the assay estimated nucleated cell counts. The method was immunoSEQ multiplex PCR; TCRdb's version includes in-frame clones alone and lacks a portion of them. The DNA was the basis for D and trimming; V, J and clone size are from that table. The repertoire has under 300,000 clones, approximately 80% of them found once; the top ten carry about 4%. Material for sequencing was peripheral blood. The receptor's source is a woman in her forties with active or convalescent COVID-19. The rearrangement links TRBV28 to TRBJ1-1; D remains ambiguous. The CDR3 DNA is TGTGCCAGCAGTCCTTTAGACGGGATGAACACTGAAGCTTTCTTT. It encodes CASSPLDGMNTEAFF.